The 14 T cell receptor beta chains presented below share a single source sample, sequenced in a study of blood T cell repertoires in COVID-19. Generated by immunoSEQ multiplex PCR, the TCRdb table keeps only in-frame clones and is missing some. In the table there are 200,000 or so clones, approximately 85% of which are singletons. The material sequenced was peripheral blood. The source of these receptors is a man in his fifties or sixties with acute or convalescent COVID-19.

The chain is built from TRBV18 and TRBJ1-5, with D possibly matching TRBD1 (6 bases). Germline V gene data show CDR1 as KGHSH and CDR2 as LQKENI. V lost 5 bases to trimming and J lost 7 bases, with 12 bases between them. This CDR3 is built from 13 residues. The CDR3 loop is CASSSDSNQPQHF. Here the CDR3 DNA reads TGTGCCAGCTCATCGGACAGTAACCAGCCCCAGCATTTT.

This clone came up a few times. The chain has TRBV7-9 and TRBJ2-2; 8 bases are shared with TRBD1. The V and J ends lost 6 bases and 1 base, in that order; junction bases with no gene match: 4. From germline, CDR1 is SEHNR and CDR2 FQNEAQ (reference sequence). The CDR3 is 15 residues long. The CDR3 DNA follows: TGTGCCAGCAGTCGAGACAGGGGGAACACCGGGGAGCTGTTTTTT. It codes for CASSRDRGNTGELFF.

This chain joins TRBV6-2 or TRBV6-3 and TRBJ2-7; possibly TRBD2 for D (6 bases). The CDR3 sequence is 15 residues long. V lost 0 bases and J 5 bases, leaving 14 bases between the germline ends. Germline V gene lookup returns CDR1 MNHEY and CDR2 SVGEGT. CDR3: CASSYSGGLPHEQYF. The CDR3, as DNA: TGTGCCAGCAGTTACTCCGGGGGTCTTCCTCACGAGCAGTACTTC.

This clone was detected once. The chain recombines TRBV29-1 with TRBJ2-1; 9 bases fit TRBD1. The CDR3 runs to 16 residues. The germline V gene has CDR1 SQVTM and CDR2 ANQGSEA. Trimming removed 2 bases from V and 6 bases from J; junction bases left unmatched: 11. The DNA for the CDR3 is TGCAGCGTTGAAACTGGAACAGGGGGCTACGCCAATGAGCAGTTCTTC. Its protein product is CSVETGTGGYANEQFF.

The V gene is TRBV2, the J gene TRBJ2-1, with 8 nucleotides matching TRBD2. With 10 bases clipped from V and 8 bases from J, the junction kept 13 bases outside the gene matches. Germline V gives CDR1 SNHLY, CDR2 FYNNEI. CDR3 length: 14 amino acids. This CDR3 is CATKLAVLRDEQFF. The CDR3 DNA is TGTGCCACAAAACTAGCGGTCCTAAGGGATGAGCAGTTCTTC. Full variable domain (rest looked up from reference TRBV2 and TRBJ2-1): EPEVTQTPSHQVTQMGQEVILRCVPISNHLYFYWYRQILGQKVEFLVSFYNNEISEKSEIFDDQFSVERPDGSNFTLKIRSTKLEDSAMYFCATKLAVLRDEQFFGPGTRLTVL.

This clone was observed a few times. This rearrangement joins TRBV28 to TRBJ2-2; 8 nucleotides align to TRBD2. CDR3 length: 19 amino acids. Germline V gene data show CDR1 as MDHEN and CDR2 as SYDVKM. Unmatched junction bases numbered 15, after V lost 5 bases and J lost 1 base. The CDR3: CASSIPGASAGGNTGELFF. Written as DNA, the CDR3 is TGTGCCAGCAGTATCCCAGGGGCGAGCGCGGGAGGGAACACCGGGGAGCTGTTTTTT.

The rearrangement links TRBV10-3 to TRBJ1-3; D is undetermined. Germline-derived CDR1 and CDR2 are ENHRY and SYGVKD. Trimming removed 0 bases from V and 1 base from J, with 7 bases in between. CDR3 size: 15 residues. The CDR3 bases are TGTGCCATCAGTGAGTCGAGAGGATCTGGAAACACCATATATTTT. The encoded protein is CAISESRGSGNTIYF.

This clone was detected once. The rearrangement uses TRBV28 and TRBJ2-7; D is undetermined. CDR3 length: 12 residues. V was cut by 3 bases and J by 4 bases, with 7 bases left in between. The germline V gene has CDR1 MDHEN and CDR2 SYDVKM. The CDR3 DNA is TGTGCCAGCAGTTTGCCGAGATACGAGCAGTACTTC. Translation: CASSLPRYEQYF.

This sequence joins TRBV2 and TRBJ1-5; D may be TRBD1 (5 bases). In germline, CDR1 is SNHLY, CDR2 FYNNEI. CDR3 size: 16 residues. Trimming cost V 6 bases and J 0 bases, with 15 bases left between them. CDR3 amino acids: CASSIRDWDSNQPQHF. Written as DNA, the CDR3 is TGTGCCAGCAGCATCCGGGACTGGGATAGCAATCAGCCCCAGCATTTT. Full variable domain (outside the CDR3, taken from reference TRBV2 and TRBJ1-5): EPEVTQTPSHQVTQMGQEVILRCVPISNHLYFYWYRQILGQKVEFLVSFYNNEISEKSEIFDDQFSVERPDGSNFTLKIRSTKLEDSAMYFCASSIRDWDSNQPQHFGDGTRLSIL.

The rearrangement uses TRBV4-1 and TRBJ2-7; 7 nucleotides agree with TRBD1. The CDR3 is 15 residues long. From germline, CDR1 is MGHRA and CDR2 YSYEKL. Germline trimming cut 1 base from V and 6 bases from J; bases unmatched to any gene: 9. The CDR3 is CASSQARQGRSEQYF. The CDR3 nucleotides are TGCGCCAGCAGCCAAGCGCGACAGGGAAGAAGCGAGCAGTACTTC.

This chain links TRBV9 with TRBJ2-5, with 9 positions matching TRBD2. This CDR3 is 19 amino acids long. CDR1 and CDR2 (germline): SGDLS, YYNGEE. J was trimmed by 5 bases and V by 0 bases; bases with no gene match: 17. CDR3 sequence (DNA): TGTGCCAGCAGCGTAGGGGTCTCAGCGGGAGGCTTTTACGGGGAGACCCAGTACTTC. Residues: CASSVGVSAGGFYGETQYF.

The V call is TRBV28, the J call TRBJ1-1; D may be TRBD1 (5 bases). The V and J ends lost 7 bases and 6 bases respectively, with 24 bases between them. The germline V gene encodes CDR1 MDHEN and CDR2 SYDVKM. The length of the CDR3 is 16 residues. The CDR3 nucleotides read TGTGCCAGCACGCTCATCGGAGGAGGGGAAGGCTCTGAAGCTTTCTTT. Protein sequence: CASTLIGGGEGSEAFF.

By share of the sample, this clone is medium-sized. CDR3 coding DNA: TGTGCCAGCAGCTCAATCACTTCGGGCAATCAGCCCCAGCATTTT. Translated: CASSSITSGNQPQHF. The chain combines TRBV5-6 with TRBJ1-5; D remains ambiguous. Germline loops: CDR1 SGHDT, CDR2 YYEEEE. This CDR3 contains 15 residues. Between the trimmed V and J ends, which lost 3 bases and 2 bases, there was a span of 12 bases.

About this clone: A read error may produce the germline difference seen at one junction end. V is TRBV7-7 and J is TRBJ2-7; maybe TRBD2 (6 bases). This CDR3 is 13 amino acids long. In germline, CDR1 is SSHAT, CDR2 FNYEAQ (reference sequence). This CDR3 reads CASSIRWGDEQYF. Written as DNA, the CDR3 is TGTGCTAGCAGCATAAGGTGGGGGGACGAGCAGTACTTC.